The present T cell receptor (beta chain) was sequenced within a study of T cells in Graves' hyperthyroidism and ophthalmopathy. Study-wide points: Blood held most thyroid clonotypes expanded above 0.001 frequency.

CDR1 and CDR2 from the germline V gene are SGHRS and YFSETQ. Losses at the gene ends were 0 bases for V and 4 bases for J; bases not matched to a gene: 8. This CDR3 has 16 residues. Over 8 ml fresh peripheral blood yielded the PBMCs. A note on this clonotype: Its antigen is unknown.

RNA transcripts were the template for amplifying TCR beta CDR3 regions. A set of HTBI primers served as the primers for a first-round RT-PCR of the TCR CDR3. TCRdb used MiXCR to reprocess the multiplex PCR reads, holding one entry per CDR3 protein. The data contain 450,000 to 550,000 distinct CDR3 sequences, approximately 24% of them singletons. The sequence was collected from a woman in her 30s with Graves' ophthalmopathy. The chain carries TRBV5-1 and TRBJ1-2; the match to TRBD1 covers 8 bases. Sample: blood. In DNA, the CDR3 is TGCGCCAGCAGCTTGGCTCAGGGGGCGAGCGGCTATGGCTACACCTTC. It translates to CASSLAQGASGYGYTF. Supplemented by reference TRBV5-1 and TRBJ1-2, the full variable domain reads KAGVTQTPRYLIKTRGQQVTLSCSPISGHRSVSWYQQTPGQGLQFLFEYFSETQRNKGNFPGRFSGRQFSNSRSEMNVSTLELGDSALYLCASSLAQGASGYGYTFGSGTRLTVV.